The next 19 T cell receptor beta chains were all read from a single sample in a study of T-cell reconstitution after alpha-beta-depleted transplantation in children (dated by TCRdb to 2016 to 2017). Library creation used PCR. TCRdb records Illumina HiSeq 2500 as the sequencer. To normalize quantification of the TCRbeta repertoire, the TCR libraries were built with molecular barcoding that relied on unique molecular identifiers. TCRdb reanalyzed the raw reads on its own, using fastp at Q25 for trimming and MiXCR for clone calling, and kept in-frame beta chains. Duplicate CDR3 protein sequences are folded into a single record with the most common DNA and genes. The sample table shows some 520,000 distinct CDR3 sequences, and around a third are seen once. Of the sample, 2% to 3% falls within the top ten clones. The starting material was PBMCs from the stem cell graft donor, obtained from the stem cell graft. The receptor source for this set is a human donor who donated a stem cell graft to a child with aplastic anemia.

This chain links TRBV7-2 with TRBJ2-2; 11 positions agree with TRBD2. The V and J ends lost 5 bases and 13 bases, in that order; junction bases with no gene match: 9. The CDR3 covers 14 residues. Looked up from germline, CDR1 is SGHTA and CDR2 is FQGNSA. CDR3 bases: TGTGCCAGCAGCCCCGGACTAGCGGGCCGGGCGCTGTTTTTT. Translating it yields CASSPGLAGRALFF.

J is TRBJ2-1 and V is TRBV5-1; TRBD1 matches at 9 bases. Trimming removed 4 bases from V and 3 bases from J; junction bases left unmatched: 5. CDR1 and CDR2 from the germline V gene are SGHRS and YFSETQ. This CDR3 is built from 15 residues. The CDR3 is CASSRVGQGYNEQFF. For the CDR3, the DNA is TGCGCCAGCAGCCGTGTGGGACAGGGCTACAATGAGCAGTTCTTC.

The chain combines TRBV6-2 or TRBV6-3 with TRBJ2-7, with TRBD1 matching 11 bases. Losses at the gene ends were 4 bases for V and 6 bases for J; bases not matched to a gene: 8. The germline CDR1 and CDR2 sequences are MNHEY and SVGEGT. The CDR3 totals 15 residues. DNA of the CDR3: TGTGCCAGCAGTTTTGGGACAGGGGGTCTCCCCGAGCAGTACGTC. Encoded protein: CASSFGTGGLPEQYV.

This clonotype has only a few counts. The chain has TRBV6-4 and TRBJ1-1; D is possibly TRBD1 (6 bases). Germline values: CDR1 MRHNA, CDR2 SNTAGT. CDR3 length: 19 residues. V lost 5 bases and J 1 base, leaving 26 bases between the germline ends. In nucleotides, the CDR3 is TGTGCCAGCAGTACACAAGCACGGAGGGGGGCACAAGAGAACACTGAAGCTTTCTTT. Translating it yields CASSTQARRGAQENTEAFF.

The V gene is TRBV20-1, the J gene TRBJ2-5; 8 bases align to TRBD1. This CDR3 comprises 12 residues. Per germline, CDR1 DFQATT and CDR2 SNEGSKA (reference sequence). J lost 5 bases, V lost 6 bases, and 5 bases had no gene match. As DNA, the CDR3 is TGCAGTGCCCGGACAGGGCTGGAGACCCAGTACTTC. This translates into CSARTGLETQYF.

This clonotype has just a few counts. CDR3 sequence (DNA): TGTGCCAGCAGCGTGGGGACAGCATTGGGAATGACAGATACGCAGTATTTT. It translates to CASSVGTALGMTDTQYF. The chain employs TRBV9 and TRBJ2-3; 7 bases agree with TRBD1. V was clipped by 2 bases and J by 3 bases; unmatched bases: 12. Germline CDR1 is SGDLS and CDR2 is YYNGEE. This CDR3 has 17 residues. Full variable domain (outside the CDR3, taken from reference TRBV9 and TRBJ2-3): DSGVTQTPKHLITATGQRVTLRCSPRSGDLSVYWYQQSLDQGLQFLIQYYNGEERAKGNILERFSAQQFPDLHSELNLSSLELGDSALYFCASSVGTALGMTDTQYFGPGTRLTVL.

This clonotype has more than one count but fewer than ten. V and J are TRBV5-1 and TRBJ1-1; D remains unclear. The V and J ends lost 1 base and 1 base respectively, with 8 bases between them. Germline V gene data show CDR1 as SGHRS and CDR2 as YFSETQ. The CDR3 contains 14 residues. The CDR3 region is CASSLFAGNTEAFF. CDR3 nucleotides: TGCGCCAGCAGCTTGTTTGCCGGGAACACTGAAGCTTTCTTT.

This clonotype was seen only a few times. The chain uses TRBV7-2 and TRBJ2-3; D not certain. Looked up from germline, CDR1 is SGHTA and CDR2 is FQGNSA. This CDR3 spans 14 amino acids. V lost 6 bases and J lost 2, with 12 bases in between. DNA for the CDR3: TGTGCCAGCAGTTCCGACACGTTCACAGATACGCAGTATTTT. Its protein product is CASSSDTFTDTQYF.

This clonotype has only a few counts. V gene TRBV7-6 combines with J gene TRBJ2-2, with a possible D match to TRBD1 (6 bases). Germline V gene lookup returns CDR1 SGHVS and CDR2 FNYEAQ. V was pared by 3 bases and J by 0 bases, with 14 bases between. The CDR3 sequence is 17 residues long. In nucleotides, the CDR3 is TGTGCCAGCAGCTTGGCACCGGGACAAACGAACACCGGGGAGCTGTTTTTT. Translated: CASSLAPGQTNTGELFF.

This clonotype is a singleton in its sample. V usage is TRBV28 and J usage is TRBJ1-6; D unclear. Germline lookup yields CDR1 MDHEN and CDR2 SYDVKM. The CDR3 runs to 12 residues. V was clipped by 8 bases and J by 10 bases, with 12 bases between them. In nucleotides, the CDR3 is TGTGCCAGCGGCCTACTGTGGTCACCCCTCCACTTT. Amino acid sequence: CASGLLWSPLHF.

J is TRBJ2-1 and V is TRBV20-1; a weak D match, TRBD2 (6 bases). Trimming shortened V by 0 bases and J by 9 bases, and 21 bases separated the two germline ends. Germline V CDR1 and CDR2: DFQATT, SNEGSKA (reference sequence). There are 16 residues in the CDR3. The CDR3 DNA reads TGCAGTGCTAGAGATCCGTGGGTAGCGGCGGTTGTTGAGCAGTTCTTC. Amino acid sequence: CSARDPWVAAVVEQFF.

The sample holds a few counts of this clonotype. The genes are TRBV18 and TRBJ2-7, with D hard to call. The CDR3 is 12 residues long. With 4 bases removed from V and 2 bases from J, the gap between germline ends came to 6 bases. Germline CDR1 is KGHSH and CDR2 is LQKENI. CDR3 protein: CASSRGTYEQYV. The CDR3 DNA reads TGTGCCAGCTCACGAGGTACCTACGAGCAGTACGTC.

The rearrangement uses TRBV29-1 and TRBJ1-2; no clear D gene. V was pared by 7 bases and J by 4 bases, with 13 bases between. This CDR3 comprises 12 residues. Per the germline V gene, CDR1 is SQVTM and CDR2 is ANQGSEA. The CDR3 reads CSAWAGSYGYTF. CDR3 nucleotide sequence: TGCAGCGCCTGGGCGGGAAGCTATGGCTACACCTTC.

Only one count was recorded for this clonotype. The V gene is TRBV7-9, the J gene TRBJ2-5; 9 positions match TRBD2. CDR3 length: 16 amino acids. Germline assignment: CDR1 SEHNR and CDR2 FQNEAQ (reference sequence). V was clipped by 5 bases and J by 0 bases; unmatched bases: 7. This CDR3 is CASSQKLAGNQETQYF. CDR3 in DNA: TGTGCCAGCAGCCAAAAACTAGCGGGTAACCAAGAGACCCAGTACTTC.

This clonotype was seen only a few times. This chain links TRBV5-1 with TRBJ1-6; TRBD1 is a possible D gene (5 bases). Per germline, CDR1 SGHRS and CDR2 YFSETQ. Between the trimmed V and J ends, which lost 3 bases and 6 bases, there was a span of 13 bases. The CDR3 spans 15 residues. The chain's CDR3 is CASSSDGQSNSPLHF. CDR3 DNA: TGCGCCAGCAGCTCCGATGGACAAAGTAATTCACCCCTCCACTTT.

This clonotype was found a few times. The chain combines TRBV29-1 with TRBJ2-1; TRBD2 agrees at 8 bases. The CDR3 contains 15 residues. V gave up 6 bases and J gave up 8 bases; unmatched junction bases: 15. CDR1 and CDR2 from the germline V gene are SQVTM and ANQGSEA. CDR3 region: CSVDPGTRDSYEQFF. The CDR3 nucleotides read TGCAGCGTCGATCCCGGGACTAGAGATTCATATGAGCAGTTCTTC.

The genes are TRBV19 and TRBJ1-2; D remains ambiguous. Trimming took 1 base from V and 5 from J, leaving 8 bases between them. There are 13 residues in the CDR3. Germline V CDR1 and CDR2: LNHDA, SQIVND (reference sequence). DNA for the CDR3: TGTGCCAGTAGTATAGTACGACTTTATGGCTACACCTTC. Its protein product is CASSIVRLYGYTF.

This clonotype was seen more than once but under ten times. The rearrangement uses TRBV5-6 and TRBJ1-2, with D perhaps matching TRBD1 (6 bases). This CDR3 contains 16 residues. Trimming removed 4 bases from V and 4 bases from J, with 20 bases in between. Germline-derived CDR1 and CDR2 are SGHDT and YYEEEE. The CDR3 here is CASSTITGTSIYGYTF. DNA of the CDR3: TGTGCCAGCAGCACCATTACCGGGACATCCATCTATGGCTACACCTTC.

The rearrangement links TRBV20-1 to TRBJ2-1, with 9 bases lining up with TRBD2. The CDR3 is 13 residues long. The ends lost 5 bases at V and 9 bases at J; junction bases unmatched: 8. The V gene's germline CDR1 is DFQATT and CDR2 SNEGSKA (reference sequence). CDR3 in amino acids: CSAGKDSGSEQFF. For the CDR3, the DNA is TGCAGTGCTGGCAAAGATAGCGGGAGTGAGCAGTTCTTC.